The present TCR beta chain was sequenced within a study of T-cell memory formation after mild COVID-19. This clonotype came up many times. TCRdb recomputed calls from the 5' RACE reads with MiXCR, one row per CDR3 protein. Of 200,000 to 250,000 distinct CDR3 sequences listed, 8% to 10% were seen once; the top ten hold 22%. The CDR3 runs 13 residues. V lost 3 bases, J lost 4 bases, and 9 bases lay in between. Per the germline V gene, CDR1 is SGHTA and CDR2 is FQGNSA. The sequenced sample consisted of PBMCs or a T cell subset sorted from them (not recorded which). This chain connects TRBV7-2 to TRBJ2-5; no firm D call. The TCR originated in a man in his late teens or twenties who had mild COVID-19 (a few samples of this study predate the infection). Cell type and time point are not known. This CDR3 is CASSFGLRETQYF. The CDR3 nucleotides are TGTGCCAGCAGCTTTGGGCTTAGAGAGACCCAGTACTTC.